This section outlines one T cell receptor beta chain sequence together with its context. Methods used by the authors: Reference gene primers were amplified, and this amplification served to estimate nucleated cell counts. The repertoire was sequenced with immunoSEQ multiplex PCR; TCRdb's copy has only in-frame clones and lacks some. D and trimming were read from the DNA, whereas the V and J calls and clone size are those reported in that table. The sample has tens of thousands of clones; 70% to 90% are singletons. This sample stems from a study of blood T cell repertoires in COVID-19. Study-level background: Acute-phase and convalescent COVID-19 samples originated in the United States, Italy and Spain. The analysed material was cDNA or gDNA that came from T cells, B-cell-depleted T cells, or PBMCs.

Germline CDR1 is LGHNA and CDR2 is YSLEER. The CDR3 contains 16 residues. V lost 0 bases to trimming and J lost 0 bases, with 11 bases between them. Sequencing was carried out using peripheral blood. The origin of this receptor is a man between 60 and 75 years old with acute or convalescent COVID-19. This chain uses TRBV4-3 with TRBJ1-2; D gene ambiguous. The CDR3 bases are TGCGCCAGCAGCCAAGACCAAGACGGGACTAACTATGGCTACACCTTC. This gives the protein CASSQDQDGTNYGYTF.